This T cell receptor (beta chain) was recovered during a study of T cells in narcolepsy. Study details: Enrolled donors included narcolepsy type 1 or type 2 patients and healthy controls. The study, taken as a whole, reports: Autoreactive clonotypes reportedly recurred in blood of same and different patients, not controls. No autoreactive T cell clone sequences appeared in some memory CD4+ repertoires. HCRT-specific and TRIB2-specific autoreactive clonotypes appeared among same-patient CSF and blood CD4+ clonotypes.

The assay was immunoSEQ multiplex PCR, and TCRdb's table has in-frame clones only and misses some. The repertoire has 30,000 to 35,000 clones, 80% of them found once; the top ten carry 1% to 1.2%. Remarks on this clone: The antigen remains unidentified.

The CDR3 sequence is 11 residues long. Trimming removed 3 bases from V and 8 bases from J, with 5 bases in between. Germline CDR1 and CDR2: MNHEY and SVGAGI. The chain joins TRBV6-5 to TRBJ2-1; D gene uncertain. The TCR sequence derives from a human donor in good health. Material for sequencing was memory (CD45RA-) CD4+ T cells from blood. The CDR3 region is CASSYLDEQFF. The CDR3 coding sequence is TGTGCCAGCAGTTATCTCGATGAGCAGTTCTTC.